This T cell receptor (beta chain) appears in the sequencing data of a study of cytomegalovirus exposure and HLA in healthy donors (dated by TCRdb to about 2017). Some background on the complete study: An earlier analysis of some 550 of the donors reported about 250 Gb of sequence data and roughly 100 million unique TCR beta sequences from 150 million to 200 million T cells. Approximately 300 gigabases of sequencing data and approximately 84 million unique TCR sequences were included in an early release covering 550 to 800 HLA-typed donors. Of the 300 to 450 genotyped donors, approximately 81% were placed in the genetic ancestry cluster associated with self-reported Caucasian donors. The study aimed to test whether cataloging public T cell receptors could reveal signatures of past pathogen exposure. The study used immunosequencing to profile the T cell repertoires of hundreds of subjects and linked those repertoires to cytomegalovirus serostatus. A separate validation cohort of about 110 different subjects was used in addition to the approximately 700-subject first cohort. The study combined high-throughput TCR immunosequencing, statistical association of individual TCRs with disease status, and machine learning to predict cytomegalovirus infection status. A later analysis re-analyzed previously published TCR beta repertoires from 666 donors and added high-resolution HLA genotyping to study TCR occurrence patterns. In the later analysis, no new phenotypic data were used to find candidate immune exposures; instead, reliance was placed on TCR beta sequences and their occurrence across donors. An earlier analysis of 587 of the donors used high-throughput TCR beta sequencing to judge whether each TCR beta V gene segment behaved as functional or pseudogenic. Alongside the repertoire data, information on donor age, sex, ethnicity and CMV serostatus was compiled. Genome-wide SNP genotypes for about 65% of the 666 donors were used in a later genetic analysis, which treated that subset as a discovery cohort. All discovery cohort repertoires had been generated using a single sequencing platform. HLA typing covered class I and class II loci at four-digit resolution. Typing coverage varied by locus: roughly 620-630 donors for A, B, C, DRB1 and DQB1; roughly 560 for DQA1; more than 600 for DPA1; about 450 for DPB1. Roughly 5 DR-DQ haplotypes were treated as single units for association and clustering because of strong linkage in the cohort. Across some 400 genotyped donors of the cohort, an average of 235,054 unique TCR beta nucleotide sequences per donor were sequenced, and 15% to 20% of those sequences were non-productive. What the research found in general, with its limitations: The study gave a list of 150 to 200 TCR beta chains associated with cytomegalovirus. Broadly in line with IMGT annotations, most TCR beta V segments showed up in productive rearrangements about 87% or about 30% of the time in an earlier analysis of roughly 590 of the donors. A later genetic analysis reported fewer N-insertions in productive TCRs among donors in an Asian-associated ancestry cluster than the roughly 700-donor mean. Some IMGT-functional V segments, including TRBV6-2 and TRBV6-3, could not be distinguished by the 87-base-pair reads and were therefore excluded. Some 16 rarely observed V segments, including chromosome 9 orphons, were excluded from the earlier analysis of about 610 of the donors because counts were too low. In this cohort, only TCR beta chains were sequenced, and detectable features were limited by the absence of alpha or paired-chain data. CMV serostatus was the only immune exposure information available for the cohort. According to a later analysis, TCR association rates differed among HLA loci, with DRB1 alleles showing the most associated TCRs and HLA-C alleles showing the fewest. Linkage disequilibrium might explain the correlated functional status among segregating V segments, but an unknown experimental factor could not be ruled out. Presence/absence analyses assumed roughly uniform sequencing depth across donors, an assumption that may not hold. A further reported finding was that TCR beta sequences accurately predicted the HLA-A and HLA-B alleles for most subjects in the first cohort. When HLA alleles, especially DR and DQ, strongly co-occurred, attributing TCR associations to individual alleles was difficult. According to a later analysis, parvovirus B19, influenza, CMV and Epstein-Barr virus appeared linked to several top co-occurrence clusters. V-gene and J-gene trimming of TCR beta chains was associated with a missense DCLRE1C variant in a later genetic analysis, and the association was replicated in an independent cohort. Most TCR sequences were observed very rarely across donors, whereas some public TCRs were present in many individuals. In both the original and validation cohorts, the classifier was reported to diagnose cytomegalovirus status with high specificity and sensitivity. Specific HLA alleles were associated with roughly 16,000 TCR beta sequences at a false discovery rate of 0.05 in a later analysis. A cluster of highly shared sequence variants was judged likely to be a technical artifact of the sequencing pipeline. In vitro tests confirmed that a few of the cytomegalovirus-associated TCR beta chains recognize cytomegalovirus antigens. According to the authors, the approach could potentially be generalized to other disease states and immunological phenotypes. In a later analysis, most CMV-associated TCR beta chains were found to appear HLA-restricted, with HLA associations seemingly driven largely by CMV exposure. HLA typing was unavailable for some donors at each locus, so association tests used only the typed subset. A later analysis found that HLA-associated TCR beta chains were more clonally expanded and had lower generation probabilities than equally common non-associated chains.

The library was produced with the immunoSEQ multiplex PCR assay. For the multiplex PCR, a mixture combining 60 forward primers for TCR Vbeta segments and 13 reverse primers for TCR Jbeta segments was used. Amplification of the CDR3 region of rearranged TCR beta genes was performed with a multiplex PCR assay on genomic DNA. The amplified TCR beta libraries were sequenced on the Illumina HiSeq System as 87-base-pair reads. As for how the authors treated the data: Across the 500 to 850 repertoires, a later analysis counted 60 million to 90 million unique TCR beta chains, some 11 million of which were shared by at least two donors. A nearest-neighbor algorithm error-corrected the raw reads and collapsed the reads into unique sequences, merging closely related sequences to remove PCR and sequencing errors. To assign V, D and J gene segments, CDR3 sequences were aligned to IMGT reference sequences. For a sequence to be retained, a match of at least six nucleotides to both a V gene segment and a J gene segment was required. Rearrangements were classified as productive when the CDR3 lacked stop codons and remained in frame with V and J, and all other rearrangements were classified as non-productive. Following IMGT convention, CDR3 was defined as the stretch from the second conserved V-encoded cysteine up to the conserved J-encoded phenylalanine. The earlier analysis of a few hundred of the donors excluded sequences that lacked an unambiguous match to a single V gene segment. In an earlier analysis of around 590 of the donors, a V segment was called functional when productive rearrangements were above 56.7%, and segregating when the standard deviation between donors exceeded 5%. To diagnose cytomegalovirus status from the catalog of TCR beta chain sequences, a statistical classification framework was built. A later analysis assigned V and J genes by comparing TCR nucleotide sequences with IMGT/GENE-DB human TR gene sequences. In a later analysis, CDR3 sequences and most-parsimonious VDJ recombination scenarios were assigned using the TCRdist pipeline. In a later analysis, every TCR beta chain was defined by the combination of its CDR3 amino acid sequence and its V-gene family, and reads without a unique V-gene family were dropped. A later analysis removed roughly 590 highly shared, low-generation-probability nucleotide sequences to deal with suspected cross-contamination and a sequencing artifact. For each public chain, a later analysis derived a clonal expansion index from normalized ranks of inferred template counts within each repertoire. Generation probabilities in a later analysis came from a VDJ recombination model fitted to out-of-frame rearrangements, and those results were checked against IGoR. A later analysis scored TCR-TCR, TCR-HLA and TCR-CMV co-occurrence with hypergeometric tests, applying a repertoire-size bias correction to TCR pairs. False discovery rates were estimated in a later analysis by permuting HLA or CMV assignments 20 times. A later analysis grouped co-occurring TCRs with DBSCAN, adding TCRdist sequence similarity when clustering within HLA-allele-positive subsets. Repertoires with fewer than 30,000 or more than 120,000 public chains were left out of co-occurrence clustering, as were about five repertoires with anomalous nucleotide sharing. Here the immuneACCESS table is served through TCRdb, limited to in-frame sequences with V and J called. Missing clones are a known gap in these copies; in checked studies unresolved V genes cover under half, and the rest lacks a known reason. Clone size and V and J calls were adopted from that table, with D and trimming inferred from the DNA. This sample comprises some 92,000 clones, 65% to 85% of them detected only once. Approximately 2.8% of the sample rests with the top ten.

The cohort consisted of 670 or so healthy bone marrow donors. All cohort members were sampled while nominally healthy, although unrecorded immune exposures were likely present. The donor tested CMV seronegative, placing the donor among the 350 or so seronegative members of the cohort. Each donor provided a peripheral blood sample, and peripheral blood mononuclear cells were used for TCR beta sequencing. Genomic DNA was extracted from the blood cell samples with the Qiagen DNeasy Blood Extraction Kit. Sequences SQVTM (CDR1) and ANQGSEA (CDR2) are obtained from the germline V gene. From the cysteine through the phenylalanine, the CDR3 covers 15 amino acids. The DNA shown is the 45-base CDR3, in frame from base 1. V loses 6 bases of germline sequence and J loses 7 bases, and the interval between the two ends is 22 bases. As regards this clone: The antigen it binds to is not known. Nothing much larger sits one base from this clone, and base qualities are not available.

The sequence derives from a man aged 25 to 40 in good health and CMV-seronegative. Sequenced: PBMCs. The V and J segments used are TRBV29-1 and TRBJ2-1, and the D gene may be TRBD2, 6 bases matching. The CDR3 reads CSVTLGAGGVNEQFF. At the DNA level, the sequence is TGCAGCGTGACCCTCGGGGCAGGCGGGGTAAATGAGCAGTTCTTC.